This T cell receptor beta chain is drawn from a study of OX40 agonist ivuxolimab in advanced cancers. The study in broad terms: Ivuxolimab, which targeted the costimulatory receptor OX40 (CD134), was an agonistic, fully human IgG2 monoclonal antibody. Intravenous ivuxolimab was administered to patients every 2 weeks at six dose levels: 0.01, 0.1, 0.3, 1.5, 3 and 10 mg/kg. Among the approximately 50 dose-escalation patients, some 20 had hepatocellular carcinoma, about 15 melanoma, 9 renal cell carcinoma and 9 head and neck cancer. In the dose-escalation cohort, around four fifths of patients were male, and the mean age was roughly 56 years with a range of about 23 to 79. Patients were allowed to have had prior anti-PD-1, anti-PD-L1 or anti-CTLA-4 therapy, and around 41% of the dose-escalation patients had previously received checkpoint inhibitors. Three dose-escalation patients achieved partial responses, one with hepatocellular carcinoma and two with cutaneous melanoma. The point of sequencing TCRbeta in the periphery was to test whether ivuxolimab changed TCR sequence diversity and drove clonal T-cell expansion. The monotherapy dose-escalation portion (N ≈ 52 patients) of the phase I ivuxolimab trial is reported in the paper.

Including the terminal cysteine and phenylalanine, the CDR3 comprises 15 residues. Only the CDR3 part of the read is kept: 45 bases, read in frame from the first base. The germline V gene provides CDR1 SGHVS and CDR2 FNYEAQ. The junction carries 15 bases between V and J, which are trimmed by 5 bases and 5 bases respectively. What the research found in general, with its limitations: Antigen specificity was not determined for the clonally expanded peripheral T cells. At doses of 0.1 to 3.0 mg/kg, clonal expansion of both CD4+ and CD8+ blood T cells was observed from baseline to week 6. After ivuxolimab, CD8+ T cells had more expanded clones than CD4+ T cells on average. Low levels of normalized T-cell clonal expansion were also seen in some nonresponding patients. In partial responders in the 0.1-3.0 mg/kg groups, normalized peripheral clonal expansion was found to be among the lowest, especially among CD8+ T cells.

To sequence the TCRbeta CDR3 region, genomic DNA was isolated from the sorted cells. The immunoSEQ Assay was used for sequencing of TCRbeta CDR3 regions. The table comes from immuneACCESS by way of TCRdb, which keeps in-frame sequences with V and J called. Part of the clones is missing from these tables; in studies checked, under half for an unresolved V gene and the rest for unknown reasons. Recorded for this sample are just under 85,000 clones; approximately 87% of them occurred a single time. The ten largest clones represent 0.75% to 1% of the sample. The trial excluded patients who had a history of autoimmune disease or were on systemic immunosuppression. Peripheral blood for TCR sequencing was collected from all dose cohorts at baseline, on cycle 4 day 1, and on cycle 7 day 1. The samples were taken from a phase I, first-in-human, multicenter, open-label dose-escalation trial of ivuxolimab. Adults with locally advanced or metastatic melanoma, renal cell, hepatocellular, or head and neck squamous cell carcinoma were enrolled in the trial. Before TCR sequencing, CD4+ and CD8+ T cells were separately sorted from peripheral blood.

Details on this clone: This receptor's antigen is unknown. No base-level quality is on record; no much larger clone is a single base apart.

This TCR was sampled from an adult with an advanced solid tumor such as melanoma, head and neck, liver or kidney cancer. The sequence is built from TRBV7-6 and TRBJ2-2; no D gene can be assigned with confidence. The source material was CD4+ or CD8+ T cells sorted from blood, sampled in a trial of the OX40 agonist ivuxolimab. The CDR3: CASSLVGSRTGELFF. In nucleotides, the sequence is TGTGCCAGCAGCCTCGTGGGATCGAGGACCGGGGAGCTGTTTTTT.